These 16 T cell receptor beta chains originate from one sample sequenced in a study of T cell repertoires in cytomegalovirus infection. MiXCR, run by TCRdb on the reads, gives a single entry per CDR3 protein. In the table there are approximately 76,000 distinct CDR3 sequences, 3.7% of which are singletons. The sequenced material came from PBMCs. The source is a human donor in good health (CMV status not recorded). Some clones in this sample may be carry-over from other donors' samples.

This clonotype was detected ten times or more. The J gene is TRBJ1-1, the V gene TRBV28, with TRBD1 matching over 10 bases. CDR3 size: 16 residues. CDR1 and CDR2 (germline): MDHEN, SYDVKM. J lost 4 bases, V lost 4 bases, and 9 bases had no gene match. The CDR3 nucleotides are TGTGCCAGCAGTTCCGACAGGGGGCATCGGAGCACTGAAGCTTTCTTT. This gives the protein CASSSDRGHRSTEAFF.

This clonotype showed up many times. The chain employs TRBV5-4 and TRBJ2-5; D gene uncertain. The CDR3 has 13 residues. Trimming took off 3 bases at V and 5 bases at J, with 11 bases between the two ends. Germline-derived CDR1 and CDR2 are SGHNT and YYREEE (reference sequence). The CDR3 is CASSSAVGETQYF. CDR3 nucleotide sequence: TGTGCCAGCAGCTCCGCTGTGGGTGAGACCCAGTACTTC.

This clonotype was seen ten or more times. The CDR3 protein is CSAGGGTDTQYF. The DNA of the CDR3 is TGCAGTGCAGGGGGGGGCACAGATACGCAGTATTTT. V gene TRBV20-1 combines with J gene TRBJ2-3; tentatively, D is TRBD2 (7 bases). The germline gives CDR1 DFQATT, CDR2 SNEGSKA (reference sequence). The V gene lost 6 bases and the J gene lost 1 base, with 8 bases spanning the gap. The CDR3 contains 12 residues.

In this sample, this clonotype turned up many times. J is TRBJ2-4 and V is TRBV7-2; perhaps TRBD2 as D (6 bases). The CDR3 consists of 18 residues. In germline, CDR1 is SGHTA, CDR2 FQGNSA. V dropped 1 base and J dropped 0 bases, with 16 bases sitting between them. CDR3: CASSLGSFRTIAKNIQYF. The CDR3 DNA reads as TGTGCCAGCAGCTTAGGTTCCTTCAGGACTATAGCCAAAAACATTCAGTACTTC.

In this sample, this clonotype turned up a few times. The CDR3 DNA reads as TGCGCCAGCAGCCGCTGGGCCCGGGAACAGGCTGACACAGATACGCAGTATTTT. The encoded protein is CASSRWAREQADTDTQYF. The chain is built from TRBV4-3 and TRBJ2-3; D might be TRBD1 or TRBD2, each matching 5 bases. This CDR3 is 18 amino acids long. Trimming removed 4 bases from V and 2 bases from J, with 22 bases in between. Germline CDR1 reads LGHNA; CDR2 reads YSLEER.

At least ten counts were recorded for this clonotype. This chain connects TRBV4-1 to TRBJ2-1; D is uncertain. Trimming shortened V by 0 bases and J by 6 bases, and 12 bases separated the two germline ends. Germline lookup yields CDR1 MGHRA and CDR2 YSYEKL. This CDR3 region has 15 residues. The CDR3 sequence is CASSQDIGSSNEQFF. The CDR3 DNA follows: TGCGCCAGCAGCCAAGATATCGGCTCTTCCAATGAGCAGTTCTTC.

The table lists this clonotype with many counts. The rearrangement links TRBV4-3 to TRBJ1-1, with unresolved D. The V end was cut by 1 base, the J end by 4 bases, with 4 bases between. CDR1 LGHNA and CDR2 YSLEER come from the germline V gene. The CDR3 runs 12 residues. The CDR3 here is CASSQAGTEAFF. The CDR3 DNA reads TGCGCCAGCAGCCAAGCCGGCACTGAAGCTTTCTTT.

This clonotype was observed at least ten times. The chain combines TRBV6-5 with TRBJ1-1; D gene uncertain. CDR1 MNHEY and CDR2 SVGAGI come from the germline V gene. Trimming removed 2 bases at V and 11 bases at J, with 9 bases between. This CDR3 has 11 residues. This chain's CDR3 is CASSYGVEAFF. As DNA, the CDR3 is TGTGCCAGCAGTTACGGGGTAGAGGCTTTCTTT.

This clonotype was counted ten times or more. This chain connects TRBV12-3 or TRBV12-4 to TRBJ1-1, with D tentatively TRBD1 (6 bases). V lost 7 bases to trimming and J lost 0 bases, with 24 bases between them. The CDR3 totals 18 residues. The CDR3 DNA sequence: TGTGCCAGCACCCCTGGGGTCCAGACAGGCGTTATGAACACTGAAGCTTTCTTT. Translated: CASTPGVQTGVMNTEAFF.

This clonotype has a count of ten or more. The V gene is TRBV19, the J gene TRBJ1-4, with 7 nucleotides matching TRBD1. V was clipped by 6 bases and J by 0 bases; unmatched bases: 7. Germline CDR1 reads LNHDA; CDR2 reads SQIVND (reference sequence). The CDR3 extends over 16 amino acids. This CDR3 is CASRKGAASTNEKLFF. DNA of the CDR3: TGTGCCAGTAGGAAGGGGGCCGCTTCAACTAATGAAAAACTGTTTTTT.

This clonotype was observed many times. The J gene is TRBJ1-1, the V gene TRBV4-3; D is unresolved. Germline loops: CDR1 LGHNA, CDR2 YSLEER. The length of the CDR3 is 15 residues. V shed 0 bases and J shed 3 bases, with 11 bases lying between them. The chain's CDR3 is CASSQDGRAHTEAFF. Here the CDR3 DNA reads TGCGCCAGCAGCCAAGATGGGCGGGCCCACACTGAAGCTTTCTTT.

This clonotype was seen ten or more times. J is TRBJ2-7 and V is TRBV2, with 7 bases aligning to TRBD1. Trimming cost V 8 bases and J 2 bases; bases outside gene matches: 3. Germline loops: CDR1 SNHLY, CDR2 FYNNEI. The CDR3 covers 12 residues. CDR3 residues: CASRDRPYEQYF. The CDR3 coding sequence is TGTGCCAGCCGGGACAGACCCTACGAGCAGTACTTC.

This clonotype was seen repeatedly, ten times or more. The chain combines TRBV7-8 with TRBJ1-2, with TRBD1 identical over 9 bases. The CDR3 contains 14 residues. Trimming removed 3 bases from V and 7 bases from J; junction bases left unmatched: 6. Looked up from germline, CDR1 is SGHVS and CDR2 is FQNEAQ. The CDR3 spells CASSLDRGLGGYTF. The DNA of the CDR3 is TGTGCCAGCAGCTTGGACAGGGGTCTCGGTGGCTACACCTTC.

This clonotype came up many times. The chain has TRBV11-1 and TRBJ2-3; TRBD2 matches 7 bases. Germline CDR1 is SGHAT and CDR2 is FQDESV (reference sequence). The CDR3 consists of 14 residues. Trimming removed 3 bases from V and 6 bases from J; junction bases left unmatched: 6. CDR3 coding DNA: TGTGCCAGCAGCTTCGGGACTATGGAGGATACGCAGTATTTT. Protein sequence: CASSFGTMEDTQYF.

As to this clonotype: A much more abundant neighbour one base away suggests this may be a read error. The CDR3, as DNA: TGTGCCAGCAACTTAGTCGGAGGGGAGAGCGAGCAGTACTTC. Amino acids: CASNLVGGESEQYF. J is TRBJ2-7 and V is TRBV7-8; a possible D gene is TRBD2 (6 bases). The CDR3 has 14 amino acids. Germline V lookup: CDR1 SGHVS, CDR2 FQNEAQ.

This clonotype was detected many times. V usage is TRBV12-3 or TRBV12-4 and J usage is TRBJ2-7; the D gene could be TRBD1 or TRBD2 (5 bases each). This CDR3 has 14 residues. V was pared by 6 bases and J by 2 bases, with 14 bases between. For the CDR3, the DNA is TGTGCCAGCAGCACCGGGACGTCTGCCTACGAGCAGTACTTC. This translates into CASSTGTSAYEQYF.